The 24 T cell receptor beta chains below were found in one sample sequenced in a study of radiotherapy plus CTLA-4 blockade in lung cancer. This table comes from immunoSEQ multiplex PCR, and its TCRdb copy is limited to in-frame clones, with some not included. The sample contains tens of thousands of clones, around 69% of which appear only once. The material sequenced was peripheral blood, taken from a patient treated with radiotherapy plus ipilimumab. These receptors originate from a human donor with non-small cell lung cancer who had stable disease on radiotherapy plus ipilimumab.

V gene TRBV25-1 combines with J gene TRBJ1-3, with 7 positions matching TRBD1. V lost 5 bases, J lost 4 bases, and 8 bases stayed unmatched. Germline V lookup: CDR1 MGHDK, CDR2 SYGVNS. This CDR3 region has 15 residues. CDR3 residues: CASSLLTGAGNTIYF. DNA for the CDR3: TGTGCCAGCAGTCTACTTACAGGGGCCGGAAACACCATATATTTT. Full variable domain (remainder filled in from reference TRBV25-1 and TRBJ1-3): EADIYQTPRYLVIGTGKKITLECSQTMGHDKMYWYQQDPGMELHLIHYSYGVNSTEKGDLSSESTVSRIRTEHFPLTLESARPSHTSQYLCASSLLTGAGNTIYFGEGSWLTVV.

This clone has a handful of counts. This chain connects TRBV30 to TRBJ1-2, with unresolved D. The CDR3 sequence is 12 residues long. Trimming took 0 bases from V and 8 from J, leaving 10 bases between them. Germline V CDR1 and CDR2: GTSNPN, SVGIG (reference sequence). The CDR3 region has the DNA TGTGCCTGGAGTGTACCGCCGCCGGGCTACACCTTC. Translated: CAWSVPPPGYTF.

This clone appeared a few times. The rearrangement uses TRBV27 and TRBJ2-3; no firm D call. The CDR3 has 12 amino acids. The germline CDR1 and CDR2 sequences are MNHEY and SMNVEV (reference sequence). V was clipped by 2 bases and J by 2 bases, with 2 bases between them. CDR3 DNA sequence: TGTGCCAGCAGTTTACCCACAGATACGCAGTATTTT. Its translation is CASSLPTDTQYF.

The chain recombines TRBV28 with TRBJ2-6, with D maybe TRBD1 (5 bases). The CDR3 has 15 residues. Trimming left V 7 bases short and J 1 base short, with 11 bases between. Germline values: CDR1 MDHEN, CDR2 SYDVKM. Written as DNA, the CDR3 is TGTGCCAGCAACCTCAGGGTTTCTGGGGCCAACGTCCTGACTTTC. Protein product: CASNLRVSGANVLTF.

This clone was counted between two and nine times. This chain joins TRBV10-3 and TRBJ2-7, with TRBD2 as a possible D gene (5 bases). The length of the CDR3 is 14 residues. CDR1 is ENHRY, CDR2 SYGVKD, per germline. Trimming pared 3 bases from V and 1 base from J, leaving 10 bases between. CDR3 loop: CAISDRTGSYEQYF. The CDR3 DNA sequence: TGTGCCATCAGTGATCGGACGGGGTCCTACGAGCAGTACTTC.

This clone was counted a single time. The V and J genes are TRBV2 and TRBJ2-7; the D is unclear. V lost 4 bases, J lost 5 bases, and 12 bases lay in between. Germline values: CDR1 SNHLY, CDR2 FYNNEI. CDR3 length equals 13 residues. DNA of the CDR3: TGTGCCAGCAGTGGCGCTAGTCTCCACGAGCAGTACGTC. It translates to CASSGASLHEQYV.

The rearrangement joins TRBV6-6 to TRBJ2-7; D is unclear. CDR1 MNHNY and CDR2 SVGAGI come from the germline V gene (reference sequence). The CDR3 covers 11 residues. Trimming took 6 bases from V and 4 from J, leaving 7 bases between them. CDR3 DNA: TGTGCCAGCAGCTTCGGATACGAGCAGTACTTC. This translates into CASSFGYEQYF.

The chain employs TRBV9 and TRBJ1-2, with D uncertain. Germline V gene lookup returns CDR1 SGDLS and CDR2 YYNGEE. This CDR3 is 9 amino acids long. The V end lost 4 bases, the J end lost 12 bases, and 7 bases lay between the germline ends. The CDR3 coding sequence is TGTGCCAGCAGCCCTCGAGACACCTTC. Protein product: CASSPRDTF.

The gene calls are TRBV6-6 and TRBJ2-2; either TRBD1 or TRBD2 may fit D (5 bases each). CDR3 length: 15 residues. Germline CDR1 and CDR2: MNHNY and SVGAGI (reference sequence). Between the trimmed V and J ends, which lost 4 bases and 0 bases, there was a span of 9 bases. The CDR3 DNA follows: TGTGCCAGCAGTTCAGGGACGGCGAACACCGGGGAGCTGTTTTTT. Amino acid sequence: CASSSGTANTGELFF.

CDR3 bases: TGTGCCAGCAGTCCAGGGGGGAGGGGCGAGCAGTACGTC. Translation gives CASSPGGRGEQYV. J is TRBJ2-7 and V is TRBV27; the D call may be TRBD1 or TRBD2 (7 bases each). This CDR3 spans 13 amino acids. From germline, CDR1 is MNHEY and CDR2 SMNVEV (reference sequence). Trimming cost V 5 bases and J 6 bases, with 14 bases left between them.

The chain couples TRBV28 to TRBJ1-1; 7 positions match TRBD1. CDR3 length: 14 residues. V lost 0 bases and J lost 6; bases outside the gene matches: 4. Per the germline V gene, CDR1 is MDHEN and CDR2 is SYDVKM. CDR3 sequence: CASSLWAGGPEAFF. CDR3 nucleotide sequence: TGTGCCAGCAGTTTATGGGCAGGGGGACCTGAAGCTTTCTTT.

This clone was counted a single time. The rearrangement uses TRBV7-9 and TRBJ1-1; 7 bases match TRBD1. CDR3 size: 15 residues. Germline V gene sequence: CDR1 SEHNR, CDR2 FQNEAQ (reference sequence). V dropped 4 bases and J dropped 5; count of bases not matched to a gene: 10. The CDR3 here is CASSSWAGGKTEAFF. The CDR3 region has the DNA TGTGCCAGCAGCTCCTGGGCAGGGGGAAAGACTGAAGCTTTCTTT.

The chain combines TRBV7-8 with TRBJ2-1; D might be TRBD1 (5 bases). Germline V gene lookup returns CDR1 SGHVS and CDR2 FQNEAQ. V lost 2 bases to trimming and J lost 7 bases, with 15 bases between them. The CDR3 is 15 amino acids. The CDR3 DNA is TGTGCCAGCAGCTTAAATAGGGCAGGGTTAAATGAGCAGTTCTTC. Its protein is CASSLNRAGLNEQFF. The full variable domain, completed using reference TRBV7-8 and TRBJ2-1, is GAGVSQSPRYKVAKRGQDVALRCDPISGHVSLFWYQQALGQGPEFLTYFQNEAQLDKSGLPSDRFFAERPEGSVSTLKIQRTQQEDSAVYLCASSLNRAGLNEQFFGPGTRLTVL.

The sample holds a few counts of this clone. In DNA, the CDR3 is TGTGCCAGTAGTATTGGCGGCCGGTATAATCAGCCCCAGCATTTT. Translating it yields CASSIGGRYNQPQHF. The chain is built from TRBV19 and TRBJ1-5; D is ambiguous. Germline CDR1 reads LNHDA; CDR2 reads SQIVND (reference sequence). The CDR3 has 15 residues. V lost 3 bases to trimming and J lost 4 bases, with 13 bases between them.

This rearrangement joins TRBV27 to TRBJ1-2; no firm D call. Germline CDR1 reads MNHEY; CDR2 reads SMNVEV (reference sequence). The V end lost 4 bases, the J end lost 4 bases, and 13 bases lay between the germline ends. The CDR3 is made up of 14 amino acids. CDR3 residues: CASSSWALGYGYTF. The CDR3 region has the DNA TGTGCCAGCAGTTCGTGGGCATTGGGCTATGGCTACACCTTC.

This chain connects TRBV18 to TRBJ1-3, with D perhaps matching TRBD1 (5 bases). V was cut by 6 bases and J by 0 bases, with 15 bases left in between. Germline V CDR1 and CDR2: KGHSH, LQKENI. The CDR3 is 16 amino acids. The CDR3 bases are TGTGCCAGCTCGCCGAACAACAGGAACTCTGGAAACACCATATATTTT. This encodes CASSPNNRNSGNTIYF.

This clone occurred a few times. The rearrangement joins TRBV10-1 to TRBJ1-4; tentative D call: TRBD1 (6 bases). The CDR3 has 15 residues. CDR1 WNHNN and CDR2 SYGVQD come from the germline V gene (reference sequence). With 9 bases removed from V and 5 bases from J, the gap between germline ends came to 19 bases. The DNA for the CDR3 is TGCGCCAGATACCGAACAGGGACGCCGAATGAAAAACTGTTTTTT. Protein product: CARYRTGTPNEKLFF.

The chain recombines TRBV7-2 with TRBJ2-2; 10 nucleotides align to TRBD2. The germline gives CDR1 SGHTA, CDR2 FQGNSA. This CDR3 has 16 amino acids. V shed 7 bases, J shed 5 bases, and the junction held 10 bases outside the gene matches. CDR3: CASTPAGGPSTGELFF. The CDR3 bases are TGTGCCAGCACCCCAGCGGGGGGGCCGAGTACCGGGGAGCTGTTTTTT.

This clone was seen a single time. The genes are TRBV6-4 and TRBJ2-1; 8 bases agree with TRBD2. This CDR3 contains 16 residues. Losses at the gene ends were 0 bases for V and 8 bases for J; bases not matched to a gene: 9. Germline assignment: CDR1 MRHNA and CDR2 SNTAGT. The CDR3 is CASSDSGASGYDEQFF. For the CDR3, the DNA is TGTGCCAGCAGTGACTCTGGGGCTAGCGGGTACGATGAGCAGTTCTTC.

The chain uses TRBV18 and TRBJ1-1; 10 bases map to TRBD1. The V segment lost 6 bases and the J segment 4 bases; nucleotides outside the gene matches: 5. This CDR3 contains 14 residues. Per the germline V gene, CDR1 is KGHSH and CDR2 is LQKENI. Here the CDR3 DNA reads TGTGCCAGCTCTCCGACAGGGGGCACCACTGAAGCTTTCTTT. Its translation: CASSPTGGTTEAFF.

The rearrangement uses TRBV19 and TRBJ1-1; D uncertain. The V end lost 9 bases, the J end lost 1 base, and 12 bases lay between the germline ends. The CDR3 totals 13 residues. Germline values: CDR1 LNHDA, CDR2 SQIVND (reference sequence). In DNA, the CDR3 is TGTGCCAGCCGACACCTAACGAACACTGAAGCTTTCTTT. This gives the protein CASRHLTNTEAFF.

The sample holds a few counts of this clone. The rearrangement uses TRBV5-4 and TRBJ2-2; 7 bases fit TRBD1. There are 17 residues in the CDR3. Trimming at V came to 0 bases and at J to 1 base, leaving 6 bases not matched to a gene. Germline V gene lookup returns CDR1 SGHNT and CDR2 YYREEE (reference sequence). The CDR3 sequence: CASSLAGQGVNTGELFF. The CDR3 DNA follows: TGTGCCAGCAGCTTGGCCGGTCAGGGGGTGAACACCGGGGAGCTGTTTTTT.

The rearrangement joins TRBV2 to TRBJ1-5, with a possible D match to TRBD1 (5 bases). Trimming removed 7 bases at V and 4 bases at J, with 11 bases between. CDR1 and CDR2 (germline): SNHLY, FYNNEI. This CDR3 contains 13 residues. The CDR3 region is CASKGQLNQPQHF. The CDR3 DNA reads TGTGCCAGCAAGGGGCAACTAAATCAGCCCCAGCATTTT.

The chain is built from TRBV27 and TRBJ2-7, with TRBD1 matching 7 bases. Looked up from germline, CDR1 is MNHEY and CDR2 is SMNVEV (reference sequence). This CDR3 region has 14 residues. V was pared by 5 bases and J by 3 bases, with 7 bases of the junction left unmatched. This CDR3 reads CASSPGDSFYEQYV. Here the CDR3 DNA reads TGTGCCAGCAGTCCAGGGGACAGCTTCTACGAGCAGTACGTC.